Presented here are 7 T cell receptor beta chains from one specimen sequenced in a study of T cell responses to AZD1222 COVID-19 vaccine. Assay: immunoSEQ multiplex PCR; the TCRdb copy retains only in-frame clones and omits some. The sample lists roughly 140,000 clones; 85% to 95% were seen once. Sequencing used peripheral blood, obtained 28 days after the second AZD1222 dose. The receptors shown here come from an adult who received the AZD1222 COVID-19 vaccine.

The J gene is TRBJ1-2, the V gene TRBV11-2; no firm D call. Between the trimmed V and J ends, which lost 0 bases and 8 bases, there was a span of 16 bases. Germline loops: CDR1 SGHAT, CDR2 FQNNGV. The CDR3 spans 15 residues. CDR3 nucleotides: TGTGCCAGCAGCTTAGACCAGACGCGTACGGGGGGCTACACCTTC. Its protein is CASSLDQTRTGGYTF. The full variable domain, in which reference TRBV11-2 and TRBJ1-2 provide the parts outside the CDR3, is EAGVAQSPRYKIIEKRQSVAFWCNPISGHATLYWYQQILGQGPKLLIQFQNNGVVDDSQLPKDRFSAERLKGVDSTLKIQPAKLEDSAVYLCASSLDQTRTGGYTFGSGTRLTVV.

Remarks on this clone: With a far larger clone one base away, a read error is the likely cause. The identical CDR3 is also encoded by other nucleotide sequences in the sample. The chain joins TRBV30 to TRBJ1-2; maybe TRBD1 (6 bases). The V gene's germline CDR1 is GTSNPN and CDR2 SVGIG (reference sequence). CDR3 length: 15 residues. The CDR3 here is CAWSVRDTRDYGYTF. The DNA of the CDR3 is TGTGCGTGGAGTGTCCGGGACACCCGCGACTATGGCTACACCTTC.

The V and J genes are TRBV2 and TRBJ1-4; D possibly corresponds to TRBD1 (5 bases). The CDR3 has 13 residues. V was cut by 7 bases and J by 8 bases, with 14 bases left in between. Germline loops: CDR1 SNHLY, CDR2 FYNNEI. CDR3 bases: TGTGCCAGCACTCTAAGGCGGGGGGAAAAACTGTTTTTT. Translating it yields CASTLRRGEKLFF.

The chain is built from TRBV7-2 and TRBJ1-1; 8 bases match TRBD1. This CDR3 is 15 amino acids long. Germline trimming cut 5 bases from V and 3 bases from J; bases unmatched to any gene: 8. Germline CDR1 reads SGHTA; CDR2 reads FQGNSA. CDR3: CASSKQGGGYTEAFF. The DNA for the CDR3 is TGTGCCAGCAGCAAACAGGGGGGAGGGTACACTGAAGCTTTCTTT. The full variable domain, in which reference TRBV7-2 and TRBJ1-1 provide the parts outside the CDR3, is GAGVSQSPSNKVTEKGKDVELRCDPISGHTALYWYRQSLGQGLEFLIYFQGNSAPDKSGLPSDRFSAERTGGSVSTLTIQRTQQEDSAVYLCASSKQGGGYTEAFFGQGTRLTVV.

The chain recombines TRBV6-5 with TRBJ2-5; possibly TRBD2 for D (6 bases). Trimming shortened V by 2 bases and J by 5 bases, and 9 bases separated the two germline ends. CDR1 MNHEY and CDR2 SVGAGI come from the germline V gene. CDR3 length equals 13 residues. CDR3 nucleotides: TGTGCCAGCAGTTACCGCGGAGGGGAGACCCAGTACTTC. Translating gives CASSYRGGETQYF.

DNA of the CDR3: TGTGCCAGCAGCGTAGAGGTGGGGAAGGGCACTGAAGCTTTCTTT. Translating it yields CASSVEVGKGTEAFF. The rearrangement links TRBV9 to TRBJ1-1; D is undetermined. The CDR3 is 15 residues long. Trimming took 0 bases from V and 4 from J, leaving 13 bases between them. Looked up from germline, CDR1 is SGDLS and CDR2 is YYNGEE.

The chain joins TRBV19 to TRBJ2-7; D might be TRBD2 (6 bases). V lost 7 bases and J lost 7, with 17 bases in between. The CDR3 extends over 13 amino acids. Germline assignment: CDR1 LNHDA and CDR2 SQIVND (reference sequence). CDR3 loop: CASNLVGGTEQYF. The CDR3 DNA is TGTGCCAGTAATCTTGTTGGCGGGACTGAGCAGTACTTC.